This TCR beta chain was found in a study of radiotherapy plus CTLA-4 blockade in lung cancer. Sequencing was performed with immunoSEQ multiplex PCR; in TCRdb, only in-frame clones are kept and a portion is missing. This sample yields around 90,000 clones, of which around 86% are seen a single time; roughly 14% belongs to the top ten. Notes on this clone: What it recognizes is unknown.

Chemo-refractory metastatic non-small-cell lung cancer patients received focal radiation with ipilimumab CTLA-4 blockade. Study-wide results and limits: Following radiotherapy plus ipilimumab, tumor-derived TCR clones expanded in the blood. Increased serum interferon-beta after radiation also reportedly predicted response strongly.

CDR3 length equals 16 residues. Trimming took 3 bases from V and 2 from J; bases not matched to a gene: 5. Germline CDR1 is SGHRS and CDR2 is YFSETQ. This clonotype was obtained from a human donor with non-small cell lung cancer that progressed on radiotherapy plus ipilimumab. The sequencing used peripheral blood, collected from a patient treated with radiotherapy plus ipilimumab. The chain couples TRBV5-1 to TRBJ2-1, with 10 bases that match TRBD2. The CDR3 reads CASSSGLAVTYNEQFF. For the CDR3, the DNA is TGCGCCAGCAGCTCCGGACTAGCGGTGACCTACAATGAGCAGTTCTTC.